This section outlines one T cell receptor beta chain sequence together with its context. Its antigen is not known. This record comes from a study of OX40 agonist ivuxolimab in advanced cancers. Across the study: The patients' treatment was ivuxolimab, an agonistic anti-OX40 (CD134) antibody. Whole-study results and caveats: Among T cells, CD8+ cells averaged more expanded clones than CD4+ cells.

Produced via immunoSEQ multiplex PCR; TCRdb's table is partial and in-frame only. The repertoire holds tens of thousands of clones, approximately 80% seen once, with about 4% in the top ten. The receptor comes from an adult with an advanced solid tumor such as melanoma, head and neck, liver or kidney cancer. The specimen was CD4+ or CD8+ T cells sorted from blood, collected in a trial of the OX40 agonist ivuxolimab.

CDR3 nucleotides: TGTGCCAGTAGTATCACTAGCGGGGGGACCCCTAGCACAGATACGCAGTATTTT. Its translation is CASSITSGGTPSTDTQYF. The V gene is TRBV19, the J gene TRBJ2-3, with TRBD2 matching 12 bases. This CDR3 has 18 amino acids. Germline loops: CDR1 LNHDA, CDR2 SQIVND (reference sequence). The V and J ends lost 3 bases and 0 bases, in that order; junction bases with no gene match: 7.